Below, 9 T cell receptor beta chains from the same sample are listed, as sequenced in a study of multiple sclerosis patients with progressive multifocal leukoencephalopathy. Time point in this sample: time of PML onset. Clones were read by immunoSEQ multiplex PCR, and TCRdb kept only the in-frame ones, dropping some. The sample consists of approximately 29,000 clones, more than 80% of them appearing once. The material sequenced was PBMCs, taken from a patient treated with natalizumab. The receptors originated from a woman under 40 with progressive multifocal leukoencephalopathy.

This rearrangement joins TRBV6-5 to TRBJ1-2; TRBD1 matches 7 bases. The junction had 4 bases not matched to a gene; V was cut back by 6 bases and J by 6 bases. Germline V lookup: CDR1 MNHEY, CDR2 SVGAGI. This CDR3 is built from 12 residues. The DNA for the CDR3 is TGTGCCAGCAGGGTTGGGACAGATGGCTACACCTTC. This sequence encodes CASRVGTDGYTF.

CDR3 in amino acids: CASSGTGSTGELFF. For the CDR3, the DNA is TGCGCCAGCAGCGGGACAGGGAGCACCGGGGAGCTGTTTTTT. The chain uses TRBV10-1 and TRBJ2-2, with 9 bases lining up with TRBD1. Germline values: CDR1 WNHNN, CDR2 SYGVQD (reference sequence). V was pared by 6 bases and J by 4 bases, with 3 bases of the junction left unmatched. The CDR3 is 14 amino acids.

V usage is TRBV6-6 and J usage is TRBJ1-6; weak D call: TRBD1 (5 bases). CDR1 and CDR2 from the germline V gene are MNHNY and SVGAGI (reference sequence). The CDR3 totals 14 residues. V was trimmed by 6 bases and J by 7 bases, leaving 13 bases between them. The CDR3 sequence is CASSPRQSNSPLHF. DNA of the CDR3: TGTGCCAGCAGCCCCAGACAGAGCAATTCACCCCTCCACTTT.

There are a few counts of this clone. One end of the junction does not line up with germline, which may come from a read error. The chain recombines TRBV2 with TRBJ2-7, with 10 bases identical to TRBD2. The CDR3 sequence is 15 residues long. Germline CDR1 is SNHLY and CDR2 is FYNNEI. CDR3 sequence: CASRPPSGGPYERYF. The DNA of the CDR3 is TGCGCCAGCAGACCTCCTAGCGGGGGCCCCTACGAGCGGTACTTC.

The chain links TRBV5-6 to TRBJ1-6; 8 bases are a match to TRBD1. The CDR3 spans 15 residues. The V segment lost 0 bases and the J segment 8 bases; nucleotides outside the gene matches: 4. The germline V gene has CDR1 SGHDT and CDR2 YYEEEE. The CDR3 nucleotides are TGTGCCAGCAGCTTGGCTACAGGGGGTTATTCACCCCTCCACTTT. It specifies CASSLATGGYSPLHF.

This clone was detected a few times. The V gene is TRBV7-9, the J gene TRBJ1-1; D not certain. Trimming shortened V by 4 bases and J by 12 bases, and 15 bases separated the two germline ends. This CDR3 is 12 amino acids long. Germline-derived CDR1 and CDR2 are SEHNR and FQNEAQ (reference sequence). DNA for the CDR3: TGTGCCAGCAGCTCCGATGAGGGTTTCCCTTTCTTT. Protein product: CASSSDEGFPFF.

The chain employs TRBV7-2 and TRBJ2-3; 11 nucleotides align to TRBD2. Per the germline V gene, CDR1 is SGHTA and CDR2 is FQGNSA. The CDR3 length is 17 residues. V was clipped by 1 base and J by 3 bases; unmatched bases: 6. This chain's CDR3 is CASSLGLAGGGTDTQYF. DNA for the CDR3: TGTGCCAGCAGCTTAGGGCTAGCGGGGGGTGGTACAGATACGCAGTATTTT.

This chain joins TRBV5-1 and TRBJ1-1, with 9 bases matching TRBD1. Germline lookup yields CDR1 SGHRS and CDR2 YFSETQ. The ends lost 4 bases at V and 11 bases at J; junction bases unmatched: 9. This CDR3 has 13 amino acids. CDR3 in amino acids: CASSQDRGGMAFF. The CDR3 DNA reads as TGCGCCAGCAGCCAGGACAGGGGCGGGATGGCTTTCTTT.

The rearrangement joins TRBV29-1 to TRBJ1-1, with D maybe TRBD1 (5 bases). With 1 base removed from V and 1 base from J, the gap between germline ends came to 7 bases. The CDR3 spans 13 residues. CDR1 is SQVTM and CDR2 is ANQGSEA in the germline V gene. The CDR3, as DNA: TGCAGCGTTGAAGGGGGGAGGAACACTGAAGCTTTCTTT. It encodes CSVEGGRNTEAFF.